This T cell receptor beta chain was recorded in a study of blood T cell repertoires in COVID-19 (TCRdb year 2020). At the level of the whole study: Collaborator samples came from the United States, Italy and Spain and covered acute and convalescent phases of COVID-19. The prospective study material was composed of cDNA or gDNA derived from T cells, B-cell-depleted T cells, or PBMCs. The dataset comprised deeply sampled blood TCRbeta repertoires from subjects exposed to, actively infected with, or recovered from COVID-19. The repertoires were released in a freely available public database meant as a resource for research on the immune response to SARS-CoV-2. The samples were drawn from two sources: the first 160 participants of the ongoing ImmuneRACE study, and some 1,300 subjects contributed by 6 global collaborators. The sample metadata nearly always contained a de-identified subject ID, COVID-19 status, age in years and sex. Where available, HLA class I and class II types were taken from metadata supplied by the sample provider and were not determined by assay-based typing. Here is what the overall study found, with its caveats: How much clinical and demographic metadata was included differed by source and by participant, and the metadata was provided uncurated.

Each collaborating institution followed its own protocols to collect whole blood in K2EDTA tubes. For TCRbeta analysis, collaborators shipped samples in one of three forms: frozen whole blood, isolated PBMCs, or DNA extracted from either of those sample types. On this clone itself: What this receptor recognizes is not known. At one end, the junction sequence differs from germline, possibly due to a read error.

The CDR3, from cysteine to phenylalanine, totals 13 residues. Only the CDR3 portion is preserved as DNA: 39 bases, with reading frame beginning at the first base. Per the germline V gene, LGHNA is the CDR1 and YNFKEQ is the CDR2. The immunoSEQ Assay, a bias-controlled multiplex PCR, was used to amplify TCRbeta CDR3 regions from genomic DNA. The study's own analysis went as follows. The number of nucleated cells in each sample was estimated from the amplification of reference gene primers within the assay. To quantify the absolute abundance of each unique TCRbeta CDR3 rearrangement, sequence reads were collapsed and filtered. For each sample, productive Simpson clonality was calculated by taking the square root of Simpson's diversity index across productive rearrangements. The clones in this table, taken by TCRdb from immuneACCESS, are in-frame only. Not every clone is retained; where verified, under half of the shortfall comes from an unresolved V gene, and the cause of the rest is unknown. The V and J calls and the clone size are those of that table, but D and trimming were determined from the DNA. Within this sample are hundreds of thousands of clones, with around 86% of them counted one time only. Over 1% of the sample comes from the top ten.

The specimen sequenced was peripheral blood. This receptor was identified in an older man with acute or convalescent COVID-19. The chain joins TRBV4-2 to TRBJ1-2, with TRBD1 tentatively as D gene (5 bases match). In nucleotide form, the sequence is TGTGCCAGCAGCGAAGATCCAGGGCGAGGCTACACCTTC. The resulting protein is CASSEDPGRGYTF.